These 14 T cell receptor beta chains came from one sample sequenced in a study of sequential checkpoint blockade in melanoma. TCRdb's copy holds only in-frame clones and misses some; the assay was immunoSEQ multiplex PCR. The repertoire has 13,000 or so clones, over 60% of them found once; the top ten carry approximately 32%. Treatment meaning: randomized to nivolumab then ipilimumab (arm A) or the reverse (arm B). The sample in question was CD8+ T cells sorted from blood (inferred from file names), obtained from a patient given nivolumab and ipilimumab in sequence. All receptors derive from a human donor with melanoma.

The V call is TRBV10-2, the J call TRBJ2-7; D gene uncertain. There are 15 residues in the CDR3. CDR1 WSHSY and CDR2 SAAADI come from the germline V gene. V was trimmed by 0 bases and J by 3 bases, leaving 12 bases between them. CDR3 DNA sequence: TGCGCCAGCAGTGAGTCTAGTCCCGTCTACTACGAGCAGTACTTC. This translates into CASSESSPVYYEQYF.

This clone appeared a single time. The V gene is TRBV27, the J gene TRBJ1-2; TRBD1 is a possible D gene (5 bases). V gave up 1 base and J gave up 1 base, with 10 bases separating them. The CDR3 totals 15 residues. Germline CDR1 is MNHEY and CDR2 is SMNVEV (reference sequence). In nucleotides, the CDR3 is TGTGCCAGCAGTTTATTGGGCAGGGTTAACTATGGCTACACCTTC. Its translation is CASSLLGRVNYGYTF.

The chain has TRBV2 and TRBJ1-5; D is possibly TRBD1 (6 bases). Trimming took off 0 bases at V and 4 bases at J, with 13 bases between the two ends. The CDR3 has 16 residues. Germline CDR1 SNHLY, CDR2 FYNNEI. CDR3: CASSEARQGINQPQHF. DNA for the CDR3: TGTGCCAGCAGTGAAGCGCGGCAGGGGATAAATCAGCCCCAGCATTTT.

J is TRBJ2-1 and V is TRBV4-3; D is possibly TRBD2 (5 bases). Between the trimmed V and J ends, which lost 0 bases and 10 bases, there was a span of 7 bases. The CDR3 runs to 12 residues. Germline lookup yields CDR1 LGHNA and CDR2 YSLEER. CDR3 coding DNA: TGCGCCAGCAGCCAAGAGAGGGCAGAGCAGTTCTTC. Protein sequence: CASSQERAEQFF.

This clone was observed a handful of times. The rearrangement links TRBV4-2 to TRBJ2-1; TRBD2 might be the D (5 bases). The V and J ends lost 4 bases and 5 bases respectively, with 18 bases between them. CDR3 length: 16 residues. From germline, CDR1 is LGHNA and CDR2 YNFKEQ. The CDR3 here is CASSRLFEGSHNEQFF. The CDR3 DNA follows: TGTGCCAGCAGCCGCCTTTTTGAGGGTAGCCACAATGAGCAGTTCTTC.

The V call is TRBV5-1, the J call TRBJ2-7; D is ambiguous. CDR1 SGHRS and CDR2 YFSETQ come from the germline V gene. Trimming took 4 bases from V and 0 from J, leaving 14 bases between them. The length of the CDR3 is 15 residues. CDR3 bases: TGCGCCAGCAGCGACCCCAGGTGGGCCTCCTACGAGCAGTACTTC. Protein product: CASSDPRWASYEQYF.

The chain couples TRBV9 to TRBJ2-3, with D perhaps TRBD1 (6 bases). The CDR3 sequence is 15 residues long. V dropped 0 bases and J dropped 4 bases, with 12 bases sitting between them. The germline V gene has CDR1 SGDLS and CDR2 YYNGEE. In nucleotides, the CDR3 is TGTGCCAGCAGCGTAGCTTTTGGGGGCGCAGATACGCAGTATTTT. Protein: CASSVAFGGADTQYF.

This clone has a single count. The chain links TRBV7-9 to TRBJ2-5; 7 bases agree with TRBD1. The CDR3 is 15 amino acids. Germline values: CDR1 SEHNR, CDR2 FQNEAQ (reference sequence). The V segment lost 3 bases and the J segment 3 bases; nucleotides outside the gene matches: 7. The CDR3 region has the DNA TGTGCCAGCAGCTTGGGCCGGGACAGCAAAGAGACCCAGTACTTC. This sequence encodes CASSLGRDSKETQYF.

This chain uses TRBV11-1 with TRBJ2-3, with TRBD2 identical over 11 bases. V lost 5 bases to trimming and J lost 1 base; unmatched junction nucleotides: 8. Germline V gives CDR1 SGHAT, CDR2 FQDESV (reference sequence). CDR3 length: 17 amino acids. The CDR3, as DNA: TGTGCCAGCAGCCTACAGCTGGGACTAGCGGGCACAGATACGCAGTATTTT. This gives the protein CASSLQLGLAGTDTQYF.

The rearrangement uses TRBV6-6 and TRBJ1-4; D uncertain. This CDR3 comprises 16 residues. Germline V gives CDR1 MNHNY, CDR2 SVGAGI (reference sequence). The V end was cut by 0 bases, the J end by 3 bases, with 11 bases between. CDR3 region: CASSYSSGQSNEKLFF. The CDR3 nucleotides read TGTGCCAGCAGTTACTCCTCAGGCCAATCTAATGAAAAACTGTTTTTT.

The rearrangement links TRBV19 to TRBJ2-5; 8 positions match TRBD1. After removal of 4 bases from V and 5 bases from J, the junction contained 6 bases not matched to a gene. CDR3 length equals 14 residues. Germline V gene sequence: CDR1 LNHDA, CDR2 SQIVND (reference sequence). As DNA, the CDR3 is TGTGCCAGTAGTAAGGCAGGGGGCTTGGAGACCCAGTACTTC. It is translated as CASSKAGGLETQYF. Based on the CDR3 plus reference TRBV19 and TRBJ2-5, the full variable domain is DGGITQSPKYLFRKEGQNVTLSCEQNLNHDAMYWYRQDPGQGLRLIYYSQIVNDFQKGDIAEGYSVSREKKESFPLTVTSAQKNPTAFYLCASSKAGGLETQYFGPGTRLLVL.

This chain links TRBV29-1 with TRBJ2-7; 13 bases are shared with TRBD2. Trimming at V came to 0 bases and at J to 4 bases, leaving 6 bases not matched to a gene. Germline V gene data show CDR1 as SQVTM and CDR2 as ANQGSEA. This CDR3 is 16 amino acids long. CDR3 bases: TGCAGCGTTGAAGATCTTCGGACTAGCGGGAGTTACGAGCAGTACTTC. This codes for CSVEDLRTSGSYEQYF.

The J gene is TRBJ2-7, the V gene TRBV11-2, with 8 bases identical to TRBD1. Germline CDR1 and CDR2: SGHAT and FQNNGV. V trimming: 5 bases; J trimming: 11 bases; junction bases outside the gene matches: 5. The CDR3 covers 11 residues. The CDR3 protein is CASSTWTGKYF. The DNA of the CDR3 is TGTGCCAGCAGCACCTGGACAGGGAAGTACTTC.

The rearrangement joins TRBV6-4 to TRBJ2-7; maybe TRBD2 (6 bases). This CDR3 has 15 residues. The germline V gene has CDR1 MRHNA and CDR2 SNTAGT. V was shortened by 0 bases and J by 4 bases, with 13 bases between the two germline ends. DNA of the CDR3: TGTGCCAGCAGTGACTCAGGCGGGACCGCTTACGAGCAGTACTTC. This translates into CASSDSGGTAYEQYF.